There are many counts of the clone carrying this TCR beta chain. Its antigen is unknown. The data derive from a study of CD8+CD57+ T cells in acquired aplastic anemia. Study summary: Average DNA yield from sorted CD4+ and CD8+ cells was roughly 3 ug. Healthy donors yielded roughly 9.9 million CD4+ cell reads on average.

Study results and caveats: No significant difference in CD8+ Simpson's diversity was found between patients and controls. Patients and controls shared over 25 CD8+ CDR3 sequences.

This CDR3 spans 15 amino acids. Germline V gene sequence: CDR1 SGHDN, CDR2 FVKESK. V was pared by 1 base and J by 3 bases, with 9 bases between. Profiles of TCR beta VDJ and CDR3 were generated from a genomic DNA template. In TCRdb, the reads were re-called with MiXCR into one record per CDR3 protein. The data show around 190,000 distinct CDR3 sequences, about 53% seen once. This chain uses TRBV14 with TRBJ2-2, with no clear D. This receptor was obtained from a human donor in good health, serving as a control. Sequencing used sorted CD4+, CD8+, or CD8+CD57+ T cells (not recorded which) from PBMCs. The CDR3 DNA sequence: TGTGCCAGCAGCCAAGGTGTTGGTTACACCGGGGAGCTGTTTTTT. Translated, it gives CASSQGVGYTGELFF.